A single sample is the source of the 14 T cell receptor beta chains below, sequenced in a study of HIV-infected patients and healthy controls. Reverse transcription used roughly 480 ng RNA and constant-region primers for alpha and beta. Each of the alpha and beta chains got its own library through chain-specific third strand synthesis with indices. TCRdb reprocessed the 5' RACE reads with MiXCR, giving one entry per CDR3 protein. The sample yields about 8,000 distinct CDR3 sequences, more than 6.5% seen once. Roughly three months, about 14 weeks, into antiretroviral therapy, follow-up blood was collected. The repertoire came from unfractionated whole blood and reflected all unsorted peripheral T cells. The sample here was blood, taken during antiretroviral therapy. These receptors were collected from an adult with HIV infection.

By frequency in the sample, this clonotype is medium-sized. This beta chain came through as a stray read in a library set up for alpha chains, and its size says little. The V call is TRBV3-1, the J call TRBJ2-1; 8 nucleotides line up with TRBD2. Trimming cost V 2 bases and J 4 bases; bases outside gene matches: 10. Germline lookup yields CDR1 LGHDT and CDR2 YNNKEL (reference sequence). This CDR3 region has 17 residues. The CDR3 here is CASSQSSGKPTYNEQFF. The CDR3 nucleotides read TGTGCCAGCAGCCAAAGTAGCGGGAAACCAACTTACAATGAGCAGTTCTTC.

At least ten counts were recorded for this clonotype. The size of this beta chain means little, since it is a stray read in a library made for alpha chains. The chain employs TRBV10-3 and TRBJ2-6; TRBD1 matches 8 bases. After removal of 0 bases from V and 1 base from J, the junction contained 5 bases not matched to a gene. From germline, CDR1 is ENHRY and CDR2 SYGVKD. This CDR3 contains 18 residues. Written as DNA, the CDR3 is TGTGCCATCAGTGAGTCGGGACAGGCTATTTCTGGGGCCAACGTCCTGACTTTC. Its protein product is CAISESGQAISGANVLTF.

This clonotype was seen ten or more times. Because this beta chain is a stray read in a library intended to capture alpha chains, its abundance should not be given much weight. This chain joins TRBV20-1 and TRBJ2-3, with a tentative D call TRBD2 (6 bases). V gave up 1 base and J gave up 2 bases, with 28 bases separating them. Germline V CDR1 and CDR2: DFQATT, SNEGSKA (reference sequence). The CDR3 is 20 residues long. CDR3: CSARVLFGSRTSDYTDTQYF. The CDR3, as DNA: TGCAGTGCTAGAGTCTTGTTCGGGTCGAGGACTTCGGACTACACAGATACGCAGTATTTT.

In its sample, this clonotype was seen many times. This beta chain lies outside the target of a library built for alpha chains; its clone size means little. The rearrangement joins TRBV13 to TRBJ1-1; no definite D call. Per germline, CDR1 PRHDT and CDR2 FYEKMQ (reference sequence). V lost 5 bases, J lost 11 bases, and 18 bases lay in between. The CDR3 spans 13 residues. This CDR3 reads CASSLSINRGAFF. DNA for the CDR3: TGTGCCAGCAGCCTAAGTATAAATCGTGGTGCTTTCTTT.

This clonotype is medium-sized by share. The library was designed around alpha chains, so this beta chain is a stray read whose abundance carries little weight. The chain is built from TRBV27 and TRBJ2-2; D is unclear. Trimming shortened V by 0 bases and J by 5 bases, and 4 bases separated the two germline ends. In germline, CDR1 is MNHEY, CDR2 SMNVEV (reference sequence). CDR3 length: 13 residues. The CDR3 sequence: CASSLSNTGELFF. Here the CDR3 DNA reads TGTGCCAGCAGTTTATCCAATACCGGGGAGCTGTTTTTT.

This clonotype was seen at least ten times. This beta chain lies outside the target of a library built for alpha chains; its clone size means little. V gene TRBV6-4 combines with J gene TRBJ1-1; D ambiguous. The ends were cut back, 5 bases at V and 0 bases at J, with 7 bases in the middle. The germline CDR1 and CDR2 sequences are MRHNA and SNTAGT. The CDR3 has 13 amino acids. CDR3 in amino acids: CASSLDVNTEAFF. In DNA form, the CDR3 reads TGTGCCAGCAGTCTCGACGTGAACACTGAAGCTTTCTTT.

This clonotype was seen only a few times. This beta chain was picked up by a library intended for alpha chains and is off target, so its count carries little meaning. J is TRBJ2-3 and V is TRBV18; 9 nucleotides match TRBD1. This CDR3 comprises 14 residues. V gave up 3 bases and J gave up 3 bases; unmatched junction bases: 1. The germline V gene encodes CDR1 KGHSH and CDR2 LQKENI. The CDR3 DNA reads TGTGCCAGCTCACCGACAGGGGGAACAGATACGCAGTATTTT. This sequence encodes CASSPTGGTDTQYF.

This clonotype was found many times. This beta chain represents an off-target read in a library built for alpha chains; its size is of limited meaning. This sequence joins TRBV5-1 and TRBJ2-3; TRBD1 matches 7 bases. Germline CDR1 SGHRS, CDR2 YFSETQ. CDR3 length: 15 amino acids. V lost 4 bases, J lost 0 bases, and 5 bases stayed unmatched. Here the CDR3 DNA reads TGCGCCAGCAGCCCCGGACAGGTTAGCACAGATACGCAGTATTTT. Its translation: CASSPGQVSTDTQYF.

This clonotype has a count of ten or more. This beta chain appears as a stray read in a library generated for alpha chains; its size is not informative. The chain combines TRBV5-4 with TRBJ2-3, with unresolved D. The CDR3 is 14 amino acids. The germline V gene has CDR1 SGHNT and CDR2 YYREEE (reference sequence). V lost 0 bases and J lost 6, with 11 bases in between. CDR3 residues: CASSLEPEEDTQYF. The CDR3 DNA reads TGTGCCAGCAGCTTGGAGCCAGAGGAGGATACGCAGTATTTT.

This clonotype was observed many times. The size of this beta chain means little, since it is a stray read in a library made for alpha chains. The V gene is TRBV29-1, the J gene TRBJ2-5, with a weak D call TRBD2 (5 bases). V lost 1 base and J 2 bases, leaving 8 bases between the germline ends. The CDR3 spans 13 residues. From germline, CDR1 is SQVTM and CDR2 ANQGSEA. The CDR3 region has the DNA TGCAGCGTTGAAGGCAGGACTCAAGAGACCCAGTACTTC. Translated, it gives CSVEGRTQETQYF. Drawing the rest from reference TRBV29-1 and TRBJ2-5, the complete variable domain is SAVISQKPSRDICQRGTSLTIQCQVDSQVTMMFWYRQQPGQSLTLIATANQGSEATYESGFVIDKFPISRPNLTFSTLTVSNMSPEDSSIYLCSVEGRTQETQYFGPGTRLLVL.

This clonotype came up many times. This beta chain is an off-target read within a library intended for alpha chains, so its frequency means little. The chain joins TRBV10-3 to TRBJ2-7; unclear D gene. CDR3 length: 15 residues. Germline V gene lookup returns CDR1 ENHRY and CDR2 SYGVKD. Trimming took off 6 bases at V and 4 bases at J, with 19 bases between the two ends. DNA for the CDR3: TGTGCCATCAGCCCGGTGGGTAACGGTCCGTACGAGCAGTACTTC. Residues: CAISPVGNGPYEQYF.

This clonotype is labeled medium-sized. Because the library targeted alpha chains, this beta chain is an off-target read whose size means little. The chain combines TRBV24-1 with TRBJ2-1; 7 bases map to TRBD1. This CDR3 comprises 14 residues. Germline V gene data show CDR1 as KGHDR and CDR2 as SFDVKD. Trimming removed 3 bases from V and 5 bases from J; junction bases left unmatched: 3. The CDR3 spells CATSDEDRNNEQFF. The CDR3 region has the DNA TGTGCCACCAGTGATGAGGACAGGAACAATGAGCAGTTCTTC.

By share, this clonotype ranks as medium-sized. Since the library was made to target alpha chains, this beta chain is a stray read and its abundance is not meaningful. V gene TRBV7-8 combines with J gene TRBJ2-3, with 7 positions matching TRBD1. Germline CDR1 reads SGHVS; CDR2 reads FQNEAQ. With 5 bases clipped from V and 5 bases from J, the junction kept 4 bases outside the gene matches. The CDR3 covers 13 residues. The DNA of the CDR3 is TGTGCCAGCAGCAGGGACAGACTAGATACGCAGTATTTT. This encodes CASSRDRLDTQYF.

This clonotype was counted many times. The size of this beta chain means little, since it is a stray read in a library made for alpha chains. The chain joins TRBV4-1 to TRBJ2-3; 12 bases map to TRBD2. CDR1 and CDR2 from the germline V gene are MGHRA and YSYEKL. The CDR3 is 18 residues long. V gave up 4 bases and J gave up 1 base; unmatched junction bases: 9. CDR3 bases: TGCGCCAGCAGCCCCCTAGCGGGAGGGACTTTTGGCACAGATACGCAGTATTTT. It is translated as CASSPLAGGTFGTDTQYF.